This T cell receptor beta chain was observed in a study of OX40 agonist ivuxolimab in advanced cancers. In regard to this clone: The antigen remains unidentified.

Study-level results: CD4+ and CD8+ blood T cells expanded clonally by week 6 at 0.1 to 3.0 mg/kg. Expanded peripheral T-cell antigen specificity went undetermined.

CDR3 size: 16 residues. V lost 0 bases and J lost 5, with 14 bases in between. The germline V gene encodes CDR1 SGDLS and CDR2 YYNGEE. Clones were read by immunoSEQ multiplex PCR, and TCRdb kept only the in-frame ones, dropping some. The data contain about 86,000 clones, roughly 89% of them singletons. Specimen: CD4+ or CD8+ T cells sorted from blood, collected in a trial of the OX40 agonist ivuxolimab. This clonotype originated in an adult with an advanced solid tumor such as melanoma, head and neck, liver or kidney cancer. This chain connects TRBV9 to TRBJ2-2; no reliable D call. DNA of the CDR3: TGTGCCAGCAGCGTAGGCCCTCCCCCGGGTACCGGGGAGCTGTTTTTT. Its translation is CASSVGPPPGTGELFF.